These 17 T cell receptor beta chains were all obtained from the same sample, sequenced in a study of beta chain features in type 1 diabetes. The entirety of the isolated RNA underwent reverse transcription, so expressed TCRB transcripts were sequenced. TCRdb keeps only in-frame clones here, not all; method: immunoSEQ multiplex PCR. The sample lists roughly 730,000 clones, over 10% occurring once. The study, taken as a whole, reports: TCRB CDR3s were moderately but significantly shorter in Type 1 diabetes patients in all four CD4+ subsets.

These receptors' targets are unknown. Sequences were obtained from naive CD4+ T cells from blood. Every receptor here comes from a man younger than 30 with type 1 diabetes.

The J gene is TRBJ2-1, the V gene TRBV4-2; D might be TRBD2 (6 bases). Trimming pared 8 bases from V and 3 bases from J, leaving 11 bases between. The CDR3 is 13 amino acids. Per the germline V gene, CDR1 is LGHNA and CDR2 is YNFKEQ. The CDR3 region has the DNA TGTGCCAGCGGGCGGGGCAACTACAATGAGCAGTTCTTC. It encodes CASGRGNYNEQFF.

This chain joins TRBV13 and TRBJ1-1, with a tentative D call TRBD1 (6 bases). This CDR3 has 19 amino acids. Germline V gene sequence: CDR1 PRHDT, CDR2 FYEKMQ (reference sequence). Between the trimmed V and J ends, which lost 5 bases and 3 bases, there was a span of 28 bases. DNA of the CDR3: TGTGCCAGCAGCCCCCGACAGGATTGGGCCCTGGGGTCATACACTGAAGCTTTCTTT. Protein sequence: CASSPRQDWALGSYTEAFF.

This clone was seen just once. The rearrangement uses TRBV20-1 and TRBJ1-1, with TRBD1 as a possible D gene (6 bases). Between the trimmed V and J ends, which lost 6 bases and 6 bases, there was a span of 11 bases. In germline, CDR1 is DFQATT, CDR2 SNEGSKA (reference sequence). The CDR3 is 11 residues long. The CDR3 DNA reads TGCAGTGCGCCAGGGGTAGCTGAAGCTTTCTTT. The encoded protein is CSAPGVAEAFF.

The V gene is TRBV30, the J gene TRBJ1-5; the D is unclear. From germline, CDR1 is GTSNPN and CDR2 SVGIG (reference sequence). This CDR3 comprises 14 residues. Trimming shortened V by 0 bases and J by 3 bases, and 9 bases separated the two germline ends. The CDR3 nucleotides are TGTGCCTGGAGTGTTGGGTATGACAATCAGCCCCAGCATTTT. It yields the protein CAWSVGYDNQPQHF.

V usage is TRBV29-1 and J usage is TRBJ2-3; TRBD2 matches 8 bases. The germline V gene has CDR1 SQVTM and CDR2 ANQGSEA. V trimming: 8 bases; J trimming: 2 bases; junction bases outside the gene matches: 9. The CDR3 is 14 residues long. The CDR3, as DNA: TGCAGCTTGGGGTCTAGCGGGTACACAGATACGCAGTATTTT. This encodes CSLGSSGYTDTQYF.

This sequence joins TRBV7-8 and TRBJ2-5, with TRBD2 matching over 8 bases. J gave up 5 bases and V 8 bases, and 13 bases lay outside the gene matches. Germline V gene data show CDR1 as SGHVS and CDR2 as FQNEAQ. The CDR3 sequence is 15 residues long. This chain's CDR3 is CASQGGGRAGETQYF. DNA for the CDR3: TGTGCCAGCCAAGGCGGGGGGCGAGCTGGGGAGACCCAGTACTTC.

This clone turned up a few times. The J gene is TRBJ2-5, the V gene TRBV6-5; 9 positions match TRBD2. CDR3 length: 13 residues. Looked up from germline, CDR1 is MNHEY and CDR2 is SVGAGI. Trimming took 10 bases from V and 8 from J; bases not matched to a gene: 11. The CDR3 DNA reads TGTGCCATGGGTAGCGGGGGAATAGCTACCCAGTACTTC. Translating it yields CAMGSGGIATQYF.

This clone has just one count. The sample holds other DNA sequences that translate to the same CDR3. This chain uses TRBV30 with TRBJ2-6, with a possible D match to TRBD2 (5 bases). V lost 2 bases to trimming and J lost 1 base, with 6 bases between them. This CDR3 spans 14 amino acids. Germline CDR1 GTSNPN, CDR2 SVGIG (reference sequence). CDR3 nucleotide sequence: TGTGCCTGGAGTCGGGGTTCTGGGGCCAACGTCCTGACTTTC. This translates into CAWSRGSGANVLTF.

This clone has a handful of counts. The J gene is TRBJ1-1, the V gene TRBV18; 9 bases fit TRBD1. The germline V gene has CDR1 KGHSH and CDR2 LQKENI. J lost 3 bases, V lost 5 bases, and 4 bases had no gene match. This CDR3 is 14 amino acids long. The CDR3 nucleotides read TGTGCCAGCTCAGCTACAGGGGGCGACACTGAAGCTTTCTTT. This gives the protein CASSATGGDTEAFF. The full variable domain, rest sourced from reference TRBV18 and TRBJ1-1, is NAGVMQNPRHLVRRRGQEARLRCSPMKGHSHVYWYRQLPEEGLKFMVYLQKENIIDESGMPKERFSAEFPKEGPSILRIQQVVRGDSAAYFCASSATGGDTEAFFGQGTRLTVV.

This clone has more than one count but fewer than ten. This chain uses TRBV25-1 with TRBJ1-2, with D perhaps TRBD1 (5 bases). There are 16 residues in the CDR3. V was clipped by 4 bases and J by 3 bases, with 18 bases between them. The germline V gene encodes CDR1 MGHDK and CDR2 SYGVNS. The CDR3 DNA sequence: TGTGCCAGCAGTGCCTCAGGCAGGGTATCCCACTATGGCTACACCTTC. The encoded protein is CASSASGRVSHYGYTF.

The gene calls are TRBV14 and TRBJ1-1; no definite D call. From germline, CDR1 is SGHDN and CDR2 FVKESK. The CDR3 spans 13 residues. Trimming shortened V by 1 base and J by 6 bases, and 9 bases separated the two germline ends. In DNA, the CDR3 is TGTGCCAGCAGCCAAGGGCAGGCTTCTGAAGCTTTCTTT. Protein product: CASSQGQASEAFF.

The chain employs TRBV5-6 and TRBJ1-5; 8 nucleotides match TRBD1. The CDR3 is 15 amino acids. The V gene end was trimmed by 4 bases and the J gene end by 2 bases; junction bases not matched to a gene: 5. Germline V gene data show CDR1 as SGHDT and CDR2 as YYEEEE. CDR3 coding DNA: TGTGCCAGCAGCGCCCAGACAGGGGGCAATCAGCCCCAGCATTTT. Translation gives CASSAQTGGNQPQHF.

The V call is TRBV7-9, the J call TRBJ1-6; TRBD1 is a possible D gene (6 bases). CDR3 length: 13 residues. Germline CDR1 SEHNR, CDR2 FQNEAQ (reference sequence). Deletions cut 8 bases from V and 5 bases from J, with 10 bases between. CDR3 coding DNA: TGTGCCAGCCGGGGACAAGATAATTCACCCCTCCACTTT. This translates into CASRGQDNSPLHF.

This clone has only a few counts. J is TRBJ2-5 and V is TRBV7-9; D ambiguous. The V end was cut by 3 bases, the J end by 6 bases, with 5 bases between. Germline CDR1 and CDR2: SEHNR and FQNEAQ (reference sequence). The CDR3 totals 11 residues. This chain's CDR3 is CASSFDQTQYF. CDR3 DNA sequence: TGTGCCAGCAGCTTTGATCAGACCCAGTACTTC.

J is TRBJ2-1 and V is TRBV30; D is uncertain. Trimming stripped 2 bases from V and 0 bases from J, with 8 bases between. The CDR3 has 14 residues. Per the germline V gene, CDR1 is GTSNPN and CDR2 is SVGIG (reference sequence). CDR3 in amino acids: CAWSTTHSYNEQFF. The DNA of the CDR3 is TGTGCCTGGAGTACTACCCACTCCTACAATGAGCAGTTCTTC.

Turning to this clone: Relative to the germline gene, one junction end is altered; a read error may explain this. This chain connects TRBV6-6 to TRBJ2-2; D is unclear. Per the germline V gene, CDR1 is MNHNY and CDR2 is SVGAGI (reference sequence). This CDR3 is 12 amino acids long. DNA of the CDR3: TGTGCCATCAGTGAGTCGAAGGGGGAGCTGTTTTTT. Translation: CAISESKGELFF.

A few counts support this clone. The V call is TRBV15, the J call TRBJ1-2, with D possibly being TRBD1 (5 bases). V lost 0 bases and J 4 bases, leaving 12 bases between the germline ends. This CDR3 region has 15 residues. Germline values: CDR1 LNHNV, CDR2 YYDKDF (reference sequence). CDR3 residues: CATSRDLGLSYGYTF. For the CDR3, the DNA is TGTGCCACCAGCAGAGATTTGGGACTTAGCTATGGCTACACCTTC.